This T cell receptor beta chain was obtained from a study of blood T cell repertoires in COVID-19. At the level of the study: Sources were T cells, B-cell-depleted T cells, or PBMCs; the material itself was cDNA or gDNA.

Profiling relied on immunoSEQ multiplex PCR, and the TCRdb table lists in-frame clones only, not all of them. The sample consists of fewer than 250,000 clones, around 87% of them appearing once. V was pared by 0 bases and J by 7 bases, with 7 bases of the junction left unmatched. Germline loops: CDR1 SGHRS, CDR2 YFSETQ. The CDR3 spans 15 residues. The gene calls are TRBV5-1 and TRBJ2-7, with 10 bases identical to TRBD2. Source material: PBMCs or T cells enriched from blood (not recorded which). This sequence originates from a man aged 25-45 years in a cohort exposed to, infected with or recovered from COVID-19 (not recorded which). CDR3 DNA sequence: TGCGCCAGCAGCTTGGAGGGTAGCGGGAGGCTTGAGCAGTACTTC. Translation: CASSLEGSGRLEQYF.